This T cell receptor (beta chain) was sequenced for a study of metastatic and nonmetastatic thyroid tumors. Turning to the study itself: Across blood and tumor or nodule tissue, repertoires from malignant and benign thyroid patients were compared with one another.

This clone was picked up many times. Its target is unknown. This specimen includes other DNA sequences encoding the same CDR3. MiXCR re-clonotyped the PCR reads for TCRdb. The profile shows tens of thousands of clones, under 15% of them singletons. The CDR3 loop spans 16 amino acids. CDR1 LGHDT and CDR2 YNNKEL come from the germline V gene (reference sequence). V lost 0 bases, J lost 0 bases, and 8 bases lay in between. Each patient went into thyroid surgery without having received any treatment. Study results and limitations: Compared with benign nodules, malignant thyroid tumors were reported to have significantly higher TCR beta diversity in both blood and tumor.

This sequence was found in a female donor with papillary thyroid cancer or a benign thyroid nodule (not recorded which). Some clones in this sample may be carry-over from other donors' samples. Sequencing input: tumor tissue. V usage is TRBV3-1 and J usage is TRBJ2-2; possible D gene TRBD2, 6 bases. This CDR3 is CASSQEGTANTGELFF. The CDR3 bases are TGTGCCAGCAGCCAAGAAGGGACTGCGAACACCGGGGAGCTGTTTTTT.